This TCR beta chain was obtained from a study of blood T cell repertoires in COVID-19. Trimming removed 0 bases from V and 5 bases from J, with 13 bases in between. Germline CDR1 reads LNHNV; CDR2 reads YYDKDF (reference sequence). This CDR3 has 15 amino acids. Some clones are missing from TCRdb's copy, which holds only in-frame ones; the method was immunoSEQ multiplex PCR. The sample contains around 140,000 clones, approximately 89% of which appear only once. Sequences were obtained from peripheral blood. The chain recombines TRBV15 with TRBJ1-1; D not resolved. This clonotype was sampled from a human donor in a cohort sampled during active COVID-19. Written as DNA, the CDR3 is TGTGCCACCAGCAGAGATCGAGGGATGGGAACTGAAGCTTTCTTT. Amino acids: CATSRDRGMGTEAFF. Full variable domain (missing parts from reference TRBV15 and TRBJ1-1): DAMVIQNPRYQVTQFGKPVTLSCSQTLNHNVMYWYQQKSSQAPKLLFHYYDKDFNNEADTPDNFQSRRPNTSFCFLDIRSPGLGDTAMYLCATSRDRGMGTEAFFGQGTRLTVV.